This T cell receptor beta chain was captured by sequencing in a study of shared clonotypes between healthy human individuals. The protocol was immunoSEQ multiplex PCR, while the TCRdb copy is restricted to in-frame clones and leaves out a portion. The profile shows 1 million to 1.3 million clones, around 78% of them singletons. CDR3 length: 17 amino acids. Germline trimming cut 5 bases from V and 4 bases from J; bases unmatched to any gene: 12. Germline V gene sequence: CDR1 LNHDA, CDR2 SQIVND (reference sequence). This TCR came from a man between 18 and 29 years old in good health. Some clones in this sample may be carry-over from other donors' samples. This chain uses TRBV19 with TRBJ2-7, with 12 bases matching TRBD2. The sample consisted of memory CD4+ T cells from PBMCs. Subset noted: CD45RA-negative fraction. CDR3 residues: CASSALTSGSRKYEQYF. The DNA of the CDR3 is TGTGCCAGTAGTGCCCTGACTAGCGGGAGTCGGAAATACGAGCAGTACTTC.